This T cell receptor (beta chain) stems from a study of T cells in Graves' hyperthyroidism and ophthalmopathy (dated by TCRdb to the late 2010s). The study in broad terms: Peripheral blood samples were taken at the time of initial diagnosis, prior to any treatment. TCR V-J signatures able to tell the groups apart were searched for in a discovery cohort of 90 to 100 patients, of whom 43 had Graves' ophthalmopathy and around 58 had stable Graves' hyperthyroidism. An independent validation cohort of under 20 hyperthyroidism patients and approximately 16 patients who later progressed to ophthalmopathy tested prospective prediction of ophthalmopathy. The approximately 100 discovery patients were randomly split 7:3 into training and test sets. The study also compared thyroid tissue and blood T-cell repertoires from about six Graves' hyperthyroidism patients. Following sampling, methimazole starting at 30 mg daily was given to hyperthyroidism patients, and high-dose intravenous methylprednisolone was given to ophthalmopathy patients. TCR Vbeta CDR3 sequencing of roughly 140 peripheral blood samples (over 40 ophthalmopathy, about 75 hyperthyroidism and approximately 17 progressor patients) is reported in the paper.

The TCR beta CDR3 regions were amplified from RNA transcripts. For the first round of RT-PCR on the TCR CDR3, the HTBI primer set was used together with the Qiagen OneStep RT-PCR kit. Libraries were constructed in a second round of multiplex PCR, after which size selection and purification were carried out. Sequencing of the libraries was done on an Illumina HiSeq2000 using paired-end 100 bp reads. In the source study's methods: Raw data were processed with SOAPnuke, discarding reads with adapters, uncalled bases, mean Phred below 15, or no exact constant-primer or identifier match. High-quality paired reads were merged with COPE v1.2.5, and unique nucleotide sequences were defined as clonotypes. MiTCR v1.1 was used to align the clonotypes against IMGT TRBV, TRBD and TRBJ reference segments. The analysis was restricted to V-J combinations with a frequency above 0.0001, which together covered just over 99% of the repertoires. The TCS score was defined as F50 (clonal expansion) divided by E x V (chaos), with BLOSUM62-based TCRdist calculated between CDR3 peptides within each V-J. Welch's t-statistics and random forest reduced 450 to 600 V-J features to 10 to 15, which were used in a naive Bayes classifier (R e1071). TCRdb ran its own pipeline on the public reads, namely fastp trimming at Q25 and MiXCR clone calling, and kept in-frame beta chains. Merged by CDR3 protein, the rows form single entries marked with the most common genes and DNA. In this record, the V and J calls reflect TCRdb's handling and not the investigators' own analysis. The sample contains about 550,000 distinct CDR3 sequences, less than 25% of them found a single time. About 30% of the sample comes from the top ten.

V and J are trimmed by 3 bases and 3 bases, and the gene matches miss 5 bases of the junction. Looking up the germline V gene yields CDR1 LGHNA and CDR2 YNFKEQ. The CDR3 measures 15 amino acids from cysteine to phenylalanine. The sequence is cut down to CDR3 DNA, 45 bases in frame from base 1. A patient counted as having stable Graves' hyperthyroidism if no progression to ophthalmopathy occurred over 18 months of follow-up. The hyperthyroidism patients were between 18 and 65 years old and newly diagnosed, with a disease duration of less than 2 months. Any patient with an uncontrolled infection, another autoimmune disease, pregnancy or lactation was excluded. Clinical symptoms, serum thyroxine and TRAb, thyroid ultrasound, and orbital computed tomography formed the basis for the diagnoses. Ficoll-Paque density gradient centrifugation was used to isolate PBMCs from around 9.1 ml of fresh peripheral blood. Total RNA was extracted using Trizol reagent, and RNA quality was assessed on an Agilent 2100 Bioanalyzer.

In regard to this clonotype: The target of this receptor is not known. Within one base of it there is no much larger clone, and no base qualities were kept.

What the authors observed across the whole study: Ophthalmopathy was separated from stable hyperthyroidism by a 13 V-J signature model, with about 86% sensitivity and approximately 81% specificity obtained in cross-validation and 80%/75% obtained in testing. Sample size was not statistically predetermined, and blinding of investigators to group allocation was not performed. In validation, the model predicted progression to ophthalmopathy a median of 6.5 months before onset, with 70% to 71% sensitivity and 72.22% specificity. Most expanded thyroid clonotypes (frequency above 0.001) were also detected in blood, suggesting blood repertoires may reflect thyroid immune responses.

This sequence originates from a man aged 18 to 29 with Graves' hyperthyroidism. Sequencing was performed on blood. Recombination connected TRBV4-2 to TRBJ1-5, and TRBD1 aligns with 7 junction nucleotides. The CDR3 region reads CASSQDRSYNQPQHF. In nucleotides, the sequence is TGTGCCAGCAGCCAGGACAGGTCCTACAATCAGCCCCAGCATTTT.